This T cell receptor beta chain was profiled in a study of T cell responses to AZD1222 COVID-19 vaccine. Looking at the study overall: Recipients boosted at about 4 weeks or about 12 weeks are pooled. Study results and caveats: After the peak T cell response, and only then, were repertoires sampled.

Assay: immunoSEQ multiplex PCR; the TCRdb copy retains only in-frame clones and omits some. The sample carries about 140,000 clones, 70% to 90% recorded once. Trimming removed 4 bases from V and 3 bases from J, with 10 bases in between. The CDR3 is 14 residues long. Germline values: CDR1 SNHLY, CDR2 FYNNEI. Concerning this clone: Its cognate antigen is unknown.

This receptor was obtained from an adult in good health. Source: peripheral blood, taken on day 0 of AZD1222 vaccination. The genes are TRBV2 and TRBJ1-5, with D possibly TRBD1 on 5 matching bases. The CDR3 coding sequence is TGTGCCAGCAGTGTATCAGGGTACAATCAGCCCCAGCATTTT. It specifies CASSVSGYNQPQHF.